The entry below describes one T cell receptor (beta chain). The antigen is undetermined. Here immunoSEQ multiplex PCR was the method, and the copy in TCRdb shows in-frame clones only, minus some. Here the sample spans roughly 21,000 clones, roughly 75% being singletons. V lost 2 bases to trimming and J lost 6 bases, with 16 bases between them. CDR3 length: 16 amino acids. Germline V CDR1 and CDR2: SGHAT, FQNNGV. This sample was taken from a study of immune evolution from preneoplasia to lung adenocarcinoma. Study-level results: Clonality was highest in normal lung, lower in later-stage lesions apparently. Highest clonality occurred in KRAS-mutant, not EGFR-mutant or double wild-type, nodules.

The receptor was derived from a person in their sixties or seventies with lung adenocarcinoma. The sample comprised FFPE invasive lung adenocarcinoma tissue. J is TRBJ2-2 and V is TRBV11-2; D is uncertain. CDR3 sequence (DNA): TGTGCCAGCAGCTTACGACTCCAACAGTCGCCCGGGGAGCTGTTTTTT. Amino acid sequence: CASSLRLQQSPGELFF.